The clone carrying this T cell receptor (beta chain) was observed at least ten times. What it binds is unknown. Volunteers from a blood bank in Maryland, USA, constituted the healthy controls. Unsorted libraries were prepared from 2 million PBMCs that had been stored at -80 C. CDR1 SGHTA and CDR2 FQGNSA come from the germline V gene. This CDR3 comprises 15 residues. Trimming took off 5 bases at V and 2 bases at J, with 15 bases between the two ends. The sample originates from a study of neurological immune-mediated disorders. 5'RACE with 10-nucleotide random UMIs produced the cDNA. A single record per CDR3 protein comes from TCRdb applying MiXCR to the 5' RACE reads. The sample has tens of thousands of distinct CDR3 sequences, approximately 10% seen once. Study-level findings and limits: The level of TCR clonal expansion was highest in patients with HTLV-1-associated myelopathy and lowest in multiple sclerosis, where it fell below the level seen in healthy controls.

The origin of this receptor is a man aged 55-75 years in good health. The sample comprised PBMCs. The rearrangement uses TRBV7-2 and TRBJ2-5; tentative D call: TRBD1 (5 bases). CDR3 in amino acids: CASSTTQTVQETQYF. The CDR3, as DNA: TGTGCCAGCAGCACGACTCAGACAGTTCAAGAGACCCAGTACTTC.